A single sample is the source of the 31 T cell receptor beta chains below, sequenced in a study of T cells in Graves' hyperthyroidism and ophthalmopathy. The CDR3 regions of TCR beta were amplified from RNA transcripts. RT-PCR in the first round (using the HTBI primer set) targeted the TCR CDR3. TCRdb reanalysed the multiplex PCR reads using MiXCR and keeps one entry per CDR3 protein. The table shows fewer than 300,000 distinct CDR3 sequences, with less than 30% occurring only once. Sample: blood. The receptors come from a man aged 35-49 years with Graves' hyperthyroidism that later progressed to Graves' ophthalmopathy.

This clonotype occurred many times. The V gene is TRBV7-3, the J gene TRBJ2-2, with 8 bases fitting TRBD2. V lost 0 bases, J lost 6 bases, and 6 bases stayed unmatched. Per the germline V gene, CDR1 is SGHTA and CDR2 is FQGTGA. This CDR3 spans 16 amino acids. The CDR3 here is CASSLTYSGKAGELFF. CDR3 DNA sequence: TGTGCCAGCAGCTTAACATATAGCGGGAAGGCCGGGGAGCTGTTTTTT.

This clonotype was seen many times. The chain uses TRBV20-1 and TRBJ1-1; D uncertain. V shed 1 base and J shed 8 bases, with 11 bases lying between them. The germline V gene has CDR1 DFQATT and CDR2 SNEGSKA (reference sequence). The CDR3 has 12 residues. CDR3 DNA: TGCAGTGCTAGAGGCCTGCCCCGGGAAGCTTTCTTT. Amino acid sequence: CSARGLPREAFF.

This clonotype came up many times. The V and J genes are TRBV11-2 and TRBJ1-1; the D gene is possibly TRBD1 (5 bases). The CDR3 extends over 16 amino acids. The V end lost 4 bases, the J end lost 2 bases, and 17 bases lay between the germline ends. Germline V CDR1 and CDR2: SGHAT, FQNNGV. DNA for the CDR3: TGTGCCAGCAGCTCAGGGATTATCTCGCCCAACACTGAAGCTTTCTTT. Translated, it gives CASSSGIISPNTEAFF.

This clonotype was observed a handful of times. CDR3 nucleotide sequence: TGTGCCAGCAGCTTAGATGTTGGGGGCTTTGGAGAGACCCAGTACTTC. Translating gives CASSLDVGGFGETQYF. The chain combines TRBV11-2 with TRBJ2-5; D is perhaps TRBD1 (6 bases). Germline loops: CDR1 SGHAT, CDR2 FQNNGV. V lost 0 bases to trimming and J lost 4 bases, with 15 bases between them. The CDR3 is made up of 16 amino acids.

The chain combines TRBV7-8 with TRBJ2-7; D is perhaps TRBD1 (5 bases). Germline V lookup: CDR1 SGHVS, CDR2 FQNEAQ. This CDR3 has 12 amino acids. V lost 10 bases to trimming and J lost 5 bases, with 15 bases between them. CDR3 DNA sequence: TGTGCCACTACACGGCAGGGCGACGAGCAGTACTTC. Translated, it gives CATTRQGDEQYF. The whole variable domain, remainder taken from reference TRBV7-8 and TRBJ2-7, is GAGVSQSPRYKVAKRGQDVALRCDPISGHVSLFWYQQALGQGPEFLTYFQNEAQLDKSGLPSDRFFAERPEGSVSTLKIQRTQQEDSAVYLCATTRQGDEQYFGPGTRLTVT.

The chain carries TRBV6-5 and TRBJ2-5; D gene uncertain. CDR1 MNHEY and CDR2 SVGAGI come from the germline V gene. This CDR3 is built from 15 residues. Trimming cost V 0 bases and J 5 bases, with 13 bases left between them. This CDR3 reads CASSYSIRPFETQYF. The CDR3 DNA reads TGTGCCAGCAGTTACTCCATTCGGCCTTTCGAGACCCAGTACTTC.

There are many counts of this clonotype. The gene calls are TRBV4-2 and TRBJ2-2; the D gene is possibly TRBD2 (5 bases). V was clipped by 4 bases and J by 7 bases, with 25 bases between them. Per germline, CDR1 LGHNA and CDR2 YNFKEQ. The CDR3 is 18 residues long. This CDR3 is CASSRFLGSEERSGELFF. Here the CDR3 DNA reads TGTGCCAGCAGCCGCTTTCTGGGTAGCGAGGAACGTAGCGGGGAGCTGTTTTTT.

The sample holds many counts of this clonotype. The chain joins TRBV20-1 to TRBJ2-5; possible D gene TRBD1, 6 bases. Trimming cost V 5 bases and J 5 bases, with 18 bases left between them. CDR1 and CDR2 from the germline V gene are DFQATT and SNEGSKA (reference sequence). This CDR3 is built from 14 residues. The CDR3 coding sequence is TGCAGTGCTTACACAGGGTCGGGCGTGGAGACCCAGTACTTC. Protein product: CSAYTGSGVETQYF.

The V gene is TRBV2, the J gene TRBJ2-7; the D gene could be TRBD1 or TRBD2 (5 bases each). Trimming shortened V by 1 base and J by 3 bases, and 16 bases separated the two germline ends. The CDR3 consists of 16 residues. CDR1 is SNHLY, CDR2 FYNNEI, per germline. The CDR3 nucleotides read TGTGCCAGCAGTGAAGAAGTGTGGGGGTCTCTCTACGAGCAGTACTTC. This sequence encodes CASSEEVWGSLYEQYF.

The chain links TRBV27 to TRBJ2-2; D possibly corresponds to TRBD1 (6 bases). V lost 5 bases to trimming and J lost 5 bases, with 15 bases between them. Per the germline V gene, CDR1 is MNHEY and CDR2 is SMNVEV (reference sequence). This CDR3 contains 15 residues. The CDR3 protein is CASSPFTGSTGELFF. The CDR3 DNA reads as TGTGCCAGCAGTCCATTTACAGGGTCAACCGGGGAGCTGTTTTTT.

This clonotype was counted many times. V is TRBV10-3 and J is TRBJ2-7; D tentatively reads TRBD1 or TRBD2 (7 bases each). There are 14 residues in the CDR3. The V end lost 11 bases, the J end lost 3 bases, and 20 bases lay between the germline ends. Germline-derived CDR1 and CDR2 are ENHRY and SYGVKD. The DNA for the CDR3 is TGTGCCGTTCAGGGGGGGGACTCGGTCTACGAGCAGTACTTC. Translating it yields CAVQGGDSVYEQYF.

This clonotype was observed many times. The J gene is TRBJ2-7, the V gene TRBV2; no firm D call. The CDR3 is made up of 11 amino acids. Germline V gene sequence: CDR1 SNHLY, CDR2 FYNNEI. Trimming took 7 bases from V and 3 from J, leaving 7 bases between them. In DNA form, the CDR3 reads TGTGCCAGCACGATAGGCTACGAGCAGTACTTC. Its protein is CASTIGYEQYF.

This chain uses TRBV28 with TRBJ2-2; possibly TRBD1 for D (6 bases). Germline CDR1 reads MDHEN; CDR2 reads SYDVKM. This CDR3 contains 14 residues. Trimming pared 4 bases from V and 7 bases from J, leaving 13 bases between. The CDR3 DNA sequence: TGTGCCAGCAGTTCCTATCAGGGGATCGGGGAGCTGTTTTTT. Translated, it gives CASSSYQGIGELFF.

About this clonotype itself: Compared with germline, one end of the junction differs, possibly owing to a read error. J is TRBJ2-4 and V is TRBV6-1; 9 bases are a match to TRBD2. The germline CDR1 and CDR2 sequences are MNHNS and SASEGT. The CDR3 contains 15 residues. CDR3 protein: CAISLAGLAKNIKYF. As DNA, the CDR3 is TGTGCCATCAGCCTAGCGGGACTAGCCAAAAACATTAAGTACTTC.

This clonotype has a count of ten or more. The DNA for the CDR3 is TGTGCCATCAGTACCCTGTCGCTTGAGGGCTTGGGGGTTGACACTGAAGCTTTCTTT. It is translated as CAISTLSLEGLGVDTEAFF. The J gene is TRBJ1-1, the V gene TRBV10-3, with a tentative D call TRBD1 (5 bases). From germline, CDR1 is ENHRY and CDR2 SYGVKD. The CDR3 extends over 19 amino acids. Deletions cut 5 bases from V and 3 bases from J, with 28 bases between.

The table lists this clonotype with many counts. CDR3 nucleotide sequence: TGCGCCAGCAGCCAACCACTCCAGGGTGTTAACTATGGCTACACCTTC. It is translated as CASSQPLQGVNYGYTF. The chain uses TRBV4-1 and TRBJ1-2, with a tentative D call TRBD1 (5 bases). V was cut by 2 bases and J by 1 base, with 14 bases left in between. This CDR3 contains 16 residues. Germline CDR1 MGHRA, CDR2 YSYEKL.

This clonotype has a count of ten or more. The chain links TRBV11-2 to TRBJ2-2; TRBD2 matches at 8 bases. Germline-derived CDR1 and CDR2 are SGHAT and FQNNGV. The CDR3 is 13 amino acids. J gave up 7 bases and V 7 bases, and 5 bases lay outside the gene matches. This CDR3 reads CASIREGRGELFF. The CDR3, as DNA: TGTGCCAGCATACGGGAGGGCCGCGGGGAGCTGTTTTTT.

This clonotype was observed many times. The chain employs TRBV6-1 and TRBJ1-2, with D perhaps TRBD1 (6 bases). V shed 1 base and J shed 7 bases, with 7 bases lying between them. The CDR3 is 12 residues long. Germline-derived CDR1 and CDR2 are MNHNS and SASEGT. CDR3 protein: CASSEGGAGYTF. The CDR3 DNA reads TGTGCCAGCAGTGAAGGGGGGGCTGGCTACACCTTC.

This clonotype was seen at least ten times. J is TRBJ1-6 and V is TRBV30; maybe TRBD1 (5 bases). This CDR3 has 14 amino acids. Germline V gene sequence: CDR1 GTSNPN, CDR2 SVGIG (reference sequence). Trimming shortened V by 3 bases and J by 6 bases, and 12 bases separated the two germline ends. The CDR3 region has the DNA TGTGCCTGGAGCGCGCAAGGGGCTAATTCACCCCTCCACTTT. This codes for CAWSAQGANSPLHF.

The chain couples TRBV6-4 to TRBJ2-7; either TRBD1 or TRBD2 may supply D (6 bases each). Germline CDR1 is MRHNA and CDR2 is SNTAGT. The CDR3 has 16 residues. The V and J ends lost 2 bases and 3 bases respectively, with 17 bases between them. The CDR3 here is CASSDRERGGGYEQYF. CDR3 coding DNA: TGTGCCAGCAGTGACCGGGAGCGCGGAGGGGGCTACGAGCAGTACTTC.

The chain carries TRBV15 and TRBJ1-5; D gene unclear. The CDR3 loop spans 15 amino acids. Trimming left V 0 bases short and J 6 bases short, with 12 bases between. Germline V gene data show CDR1 as LNHNV and CDR2 as YYDKDF (reference sequence). The CDR3 protein is CATSRDRAGGQPQHF. The CDR3, as DNA: TGTGCCACCAGCAGAGATCGTGCGGGAGGTCAGCCCCAGCATTTT. The full variable domain, its missing parts supplied by reference TRBV15 and TRBJ1-5, is DAMVIQNPRYQVTQFGKPVTLSCSQTLNHNVMYWYQQKSSQAPKLLFHYYDKDFNNEADTPDNFQSRRPNTSFCFLDIRSPGLGDTAMYLCATSRDRAGGQPQHFGDGTRLSIL.

This clonotype has at least ten counts. The chain uses TRBV11-2 and TRBJ2-4, with D maybe TRBD2 (6 bases). The germline V gene encodes CDR1 SGHAT and CDR2 FQNNGV. The CDR3 is 16 residues long. V lost 5 bases, J lost 8 bases, and 22 bases lay in between. The CDR3 nucleotides read TGTGCCAGCAGCACGCGGGGATATCTGAGCGCCGACATTCAGTACTTC. It translates to CASSTRGYLSADIQYF.

This clonotype was picked up many times. The V call is TRBV6-4, the J call TRBJ2-7; TRBD2 might be the D (6 bases). The CDR3 totals 17 residues. Germline values: CDR1 MRHNA, CDR2 SNTAGT. V gave up 10 bases and J gave up 0 bases, with 25 bases separating them. The CDR3 protein is CATFRDSSSLNSYEQYF. In DNA form, the CDR3 reads TGTGCCACCTTCAGGGACTCATCCTCCCTTAACTCCTACGAGCAGTACTTC.

The V gene is TRBV20-1, the J gene TRBJ1-5; possible D gene TRBD1, 5 bases. In germline, CDR1 is DFQATT, CDR2 SNEGSKA (reference sequence). V was shortened by 2 bases and J by 7 bases, with 12 bases between the two germline ends. The CDR3 sequence is 13 residues long. In DNA form, the CDR3 reads TGCAGTGCTAGAATGGGAGGGGTGCAGCCCCAGCATTTT. It specifies CSARMGGVQPQHF.

This clonotype was observed a handful of times. The chain links TRBV13 to TRBJ2-4; 7 positions agree with TRBD1. J gave up 6 bases and V 3 bases, and 8 bases lay outside the gene matches. The germline gives CDR1 PRHDT, CDR2 FYEKMQ (reference sequence). This CDR3 region has 15 residues. The chain's CDR3 is CASSFPRTGVNIQYF. Here the CDR3 DNA reads TGTGCCAGCAGCTTCCCCAGGACAGGAGTAAACATTCAGTACTTC.

This clonotype was recorded at least ten times. The V call is TRBV11-2, the J call TRBJ1-6, with unresolved D. Deletions cut 4 bases from V and 6 bases from J, with 16 bases between. CDR1 is SGHAT, CDR2 FQNNGV, per germline. The CDR3 totals 16 residues. The CDR3: CASSSLRLGPNSPLHF. CDR3 DNA sequence: TGTGCCAGCAGCTCGCTAAGGTTAGGGCCTAATTCACCCCTCCACTTT.

The chain recombines TRBV30 with TRBJ1-5; 7 bases fit TRBD1. The CDR3 spans 14 residues. The junction had 6 bases not matched to a gene; V was cut back by 4 bases and J by 3 bases. The germline gives CDR1 GTSNPN, CDR2 SVGIG (reference sequence). The CDR3 bases are TGTGCCTGGACCTCGACAGGGACCAATCAGCCCCAGCATTTT. Translating it yields CAWTSTGTNQPQHF.

The chain employs TRBV7-2 and TRBJ2-7; 7 bases match TRBD2. Germline V gene lookup returns CDR1 SGHTA and CDR2 FQGNSA. The CDR3 is 14 amino acids. V lost 3 bases and J lost 6; bases outside the gene matches: 8. CDR3 DNA: TGTGCCAGCAGCTTTACAGCCTGGGGGGGCGAGCAGTACTTC. Protein: CASSFTAWGGEQYF.

This clonotype has a count of ten or more. This chain connects TRBV27 to TRBJ2-7, with TRBD1 as a possible D gene (6 bases). CDR3 length: 15 amino acids. Trimming pared 2 bases from V and 5 bases from J, leaving 16 bases between. Germline V gene lookup returns CDR1 MNHEY and CDR2 SMNVEV (reference sequence). In DNA form, the CDR3 reads TGTGCCAGCAGTTTAGGCCCGGGCAGGGGCCACGAGCAGTACTTC. Its protein is CASSLGPGRGHEQYF.

This clonotype occurred a few times. The chain combines TRBV7-3 with TRBJ2-2; either TRBD1 or TRBD2 may fit D (5 bases each). This CDR3 contains 14 residues. Trimming pared 5 bases from V and 5 bases from J, leaving 12 bases between. Germline V CDR1 and CDR2: SGHTA, FQGTGA. Written as DNA, the CDR3 is TGTGCCAGCAGCGTCTGGGGGAGTACCGGGGAGCTGTTTTTT. It translates to CASSVWGSTGELFF.

This clonotype was seen many times. The J gene is TRBJ1-1, the V gene TRBV29-1; a possible D gene is TRBD1 (5 bases). Germline V lookup: CDR1 SQVTM, CDR2 ANQGSEA. Trimming pared 6 bases from V and 1 base from J, leaving 12 bases between. This CDR3 is 13 amino acids long. The chain's CDR3 is CSVAGPRNTEAFF. The CDR3, as DNA: TGCAGCGTGGCAGGGCCCCGGAACACTGAAGCTTTCTTT.